Detailed here is one TCR beta chain. This specimen comes from a study of T cell responses to AZD1222 COVID-19 vaccine. Here immunoSEQ multiplex PCR was the method, and the copy in TCRdb shows in-frame clones only, minus some. The table has about 150,000 clones, roughly 82% seen once. The V gene lost 1 base and the J gene lost 6 bases, with 10 bases spanning the gap. The CDR3 sequence is 14 residues long. Germline CDR1 is MNHNS and CDR2 is SASEGT. The sequencing used peripheral blood, collected on day 0 of AZD1222 vaccination. This sequence originates from an adult in good health. V and J are TRBV6-1 and TRBJ1-5; a possible D gene is TRBD1 (5 bases). As DNA, the CDR3 is TGTGCCAGCAGTGAAGTCGGGGGAATTCAGCCCCAGCATTTT. This translates into CASSEVGGIQPQHF.